This TCR beta chain was documented in a study of blood T cell repertoires in COVID-19. Study background: Acute-phase and convalescent COVID-19 samples originated in the United States, Italy and Spain. From T cells, B-cell-depleted T cells, or PBMCs came the material, which was cDNA or gDNA.

J was trimmed by 0 bases and V by 11 bases; bases with no gene match: 7. Germline lookup yields CDR1 SEHNR and CDR2 FQNEAQ (reference sequence). This CDR3 is built from 15 residues. How the authors handled the data: Cell counts per sample came from amplifying reference gene primers. Here immunoSEQ multiplex PCR was the method, and the copy in TCRdb shows in-frame clones only, minus some. The DNA was the basis for D and trimming; V, J and clone size are from that table. The sample shows 120,000 to 150,000 clones, about nine tenths of them seen only once. This sequence was found in a man between 50 and 59 years old with active or convalescent COVID-19. Input material: peripheral blood. V gene TRBV7-9 combines with J gene TRBJ1-6; TRBD1 agrees at 7 bases. The CDR3 sequence: CAGGGQSSYNSPLHF. The CDR3 DNA reads as TGTGCCGGAGGGGGACAGAGCTCCTATAATTCACCCCTCCACTTT.